Listed below are T cell receptor beta chains from one sample, sequenced in a study of blood T cell repertoires in COVID-19. Only in-frame clones appear in the TCRdb table, and some are missing; sequencing was by immunoSEQ multiplex PCR. Among some 120,000 clones, 90% were seen once, and the ten largest hold 1.8%. The sample taken for sequencing was peripheral blood. Receptor source: a human donor with active COVID-19. The donor label of this sample is uncertain. Both conserved end residues are part of each CDR3. A D gene is named only where the DNA matches it firmly. Clone size is stated in some rows and not others, as once, few, many or a class when expanded.

j_call,v_call,clone_size,d_call,cdr3_aa,cdr3_nt
TRBJ2-1,TRBV6-5,.,TRBD2,CASKTSGGYNEQFF,TGTGCCAGCAAGACTAGCGGGGGTTACAATGAGCAGTTCTTC
TRBJ1-2,TRBV6-2/TRBV6-3,.,TRBD1,CASSYLGQGADGYTF,TGTGCCAGCAGTTACCTCGGACAGGGGGCGGATGGCTACACCTTC
TRBJ2-1,TRBV13,.,TRBD1,CASSDRGIVNEQFF,TGTGCCAGCAGCGACAGGGGAATCGTCAATGAGCAGTTCTTC
TRBJ1-2,TRBV16,.,TRBD1,CASSPDRGLNYGYTF,TGTGCCAGCAGCCCTGACAGGGGGCTTAACTATGGCTACACCTTC
TRBJ2-1,TRBV6-1,.,TRBD1,CASREPGQGAWNEQFF,TGTGCCAGCAGGGAACCCGGACAGGGGGCATGGAATGAGCAGTTCTTC
TRBJ2-6,TRBV5-1,.,.,CASSYSSGANVLTF,TGCGCCAGCAGTTATAGCTCTGGGGCCAACGTCCTGACTTTC
TRBJ1-4,TRBV5-5,.,.,CASSREILTATNEKLFF,TGTGCCAGCAGCCGGGAAATACTTACAGCAACTAATGAAAAACTGTTTTTT
TRBJ2-3,TRBV5-1,.,.,CASSSLADTQYF,TGCGCCAGCAGCTCCTTAGCAGATACGCAGTATTTT
TRBJ2-7,TRBV27,once,TRBD1,CASSERGTGPYEQYF,TGTGCCAGCAGCGAAAGGGGGACAGGCCCTTACGAGCAGTACTTC
TRBJ2-7,TRBV5-1,.,TRBD2,CASSPGGGSSYEQYF,TGCGCCAGCAGCCCCGGGGGGGGAAGCTCCTACGAGCAGTACTTC
TRBJ1-1,TRBV6-5,.,.,CASRAQQYLNTEAFF,TGTGCCAGCAGGGCACAACAATATTTGAACACTGAAGCTTTCTTT
TRBJ1-5,TRBV20-1,.,.,CSASQGFSNQPQHF,TGCAGTGCTAGTCAGGGATTTAGCAATCAGCCCCAGCATTTT